A selection of T cell receptor beta chains follows, all from one sample in a study of technical replicates of blood from several donors. Repertoires were generated with immunoSEQ multiplex PCR, while TCRdb's copy carries only in-frame clones and drops some. The sample gives tens of thousands of clones, around 94% of which show up once; 0.39% is in the top ten. The material sequenced was T cells isolated from PBMCs. All receptors derive from a human donor in good health. The CDR3 runs from the conserved cysteine through the conserved F or W. D genes are given only for firm matches. Expanded clones are given a class, and other clones once, few, many or no size at all.

D	V	J	length	size	DNA	CDR3
NA	TRBV9	TRBJ2-1	15	once	TGTGCCAGCAGCGAGACTGACGATTCCTACAATGAGCAGTTCTTC	CASSETDDSYNEQFF
NA	TRBV28	TRBJ1-5	12	few	TGTGCCACCTTCGTTAGCAATCAGCCCCAGCATTTT	CATFVSNQPQHF
NA	TRBV27	TRBJ2-7	14	NA	TGTGCCAGCAGCTTGACAGGAGCGAACTACGAGCAGTACTTC	CASSLTGANYEQYF
NA	TRBV19	TRBJ2-7	14	NA	TGTGCCAGTAGTATAGTTTCGGAGGCCTACGAGCAGTACTTC	CASSIVSEAYEQYF
NA	TRBV10-2	TRBJ2-1	12	NA	TGCGCCAGTGAGGGTTCCTACAATGAGCAGTTCTTC	CASEGSYNEQFF
TRBD1	TRBV19	TRBJ2-7	15	NA	TGTGCCAGTAGTATGAGGGGGCAGGGCGTATGGGAGCAGTACTTC	CASSMRGQGVWEQYF
NA	TRBV27	TRBJ2-6	17	NA	TGTGCCAGCAGTCTTAGCCCTGAGGGTTTTGGGGCCAACGTCCTGACTTTC	CASSLSPEGFGANVLTF
TRBD1	TRBV18	TRBJ1-1	15	NA	TGTGCCAGCTCCAACGAACAGGGGATAAAGGCTGAAGCTTTCTTT	CASSNEQGIKAEAFF
NA	TRBV5-4	TRBJ1-1	12	NA	TGTGCCAGCAGCTTGAACGGAGCTGAAGCTTTCTTT	CASSLNGAEAFF
TRBD2	TRBV28	TRBJ2-1	14	once	TGTGCCACCATAAGCGGGGGCTCCTACAATGAGCAGTTCTTC	CATISGGSYNEQFF
TRBD2	TRBV7-3	TRBJ2-2	16	NA	TGTGCCAGCAGCAAGGGACTAGCGGGAGGCATCGGGGAGCTGTTTTTT	CASSKGLAGGIGELFF
NA	TRBV28	TRBJ2-7	15	NA	TGTGCCAGCAGTTTCGACAGCGAGAAGGCCTACGAGCAGTACTTC	CASSFDSEKAYEQYF
NA	TRBV29-1	TRBJ2-7	12	NA	TGCAGCGCCATGGACAGACCCTACGAGCAGTACTTC	CSAMDRPYEQYF
NA	TRBV11-2	TRBJ1-1	12	NA	TGTGCCAGCAGGGGTTTTGGGGACACGGCTTTCTTT	CASRGFGDTAFF
NA	TRBV5-1	TRBJ2-7	15	once	TGCGCCAGCATCATAAACCCGGGTCCAACCTACGAGCAGTACTTC	CASIINPGPTYEQYF
NA	TRBV5-4	TRBJ2-4	16	NA	TGTGCCAGCAGCTTGGAGGCAGGGCTGAGCAAAAACATTCAGTACTTC	CASSLEAGLSKNIQYF
NA	TRBV9	TRBJ1-3	14	NA	TGTGCCAGCAGCGAGTCGGGGGCTGGAAACACCATATATTTT	CASSESGAGNTIYF
TRBD2	TRBV6-5	TRBJ2-7	14	once	TGTGCCAGCAGTTTAGCGGGAGGGCCCTACGAGCAGTACTTC	CASSLAGGPYEQYF
TRBD1	TRBV27	TRBJ2-1	14	NA	TGTGCCAGCAGTGTAGGACAGGTCTACAATGAGCAGTTCTTC	CASSVGQVYNEQFF
NA	TRBV14	TRBJ2-7	14	NA	TGTGCCAGCAGCCAAATGAGGGCCCGCTACGAGCAGTACTTC	CASSQMRARYEQYF
NA	TRBV7-9	TRBJ2-1	16	NA	TGTGCCAGCAGCCAACCCCCAGTGGGCTCATACAATGAGCAGTTCTTC	CASSQPPVGSYNEQFF
TRBD2	TRBV19	TRBJ2-1	16	NA	TGTGCCAGTAGAGTAGCGGGAGTTGGATCCTACAATGAGCAGTTCTTC	CASRVAGVGSYNEQFF
NA	TRBV19	TRBJ2-1	15	once	TGTGCCAGTAGTATAATAGGGGTCTCCTACAATGAGCAGTTCTTC	CASSIIGVSYNEQFF
NA	TRBV28	TRBJ1-5	14	NA	TGTGCCAGCAGTATCGGGACACCCGGAGGGCCCCAGCATTTT	CASSIGTPGGPQHF
TRBD2	TRBV7-9	TRBJ2-1	18	once	TGTGCCAGCAGCCCCTTAAGGTCCAAGCGGGAGAGATACAATGAGCAGTTCTTC	CASSPLRSKRERYNEQFF
TRBD1	TRBV5-1	TRBJ2-1	14	once	TGCGCCAGCAGCTACAGGGGTTCCTACAATGAGCAGTTCTTC	CASSYRGSYNEQFF
NA	TRBV6-1	TRBJ1-2	12	few	TGTGCCAGCAAGTCCAGTTTTAATGGCTACACCTTC	CASKSSFNGYTF
TRBD1	TRBV12-5	TRBJ2-2	15	NA	TGTGCTAGTGTGGGACAGGGAGGTAACACCGGGGAGCTGTTTTTT	CASVGQGGNTGELFF
TRBD1	TRBV19	TRBJ2-7	14	NA	TGTGCCAGTAGTCAGGACAGGGCGCCCTACGAGCAGTACTTC	CASSQDRAPYEQYF
NA	TRBV19	TRBJ1-2	12	NA	TGTGCCAGTAGTATACAGGGTATGGGCTACACCTTC	CASSIQGMGYTF
NA	TRBV5-1	TRBJ1-2	13	NA	TGCGCCAGCAGCTTGGGACAGCTCTATGGCTACACCTTC	CASSLGQLYGYTF
NA	TRBV2	TRBJ1-2	15	NA	TGTGCCAGCAGTGGCGGGGGATCAAGCCACTATGGCTACACCTTC	CASSGGGSSHYGYTF
NA	TRBV18	TRBJ2-1	13	NA	TGTGCCAGCTCACCTAATGTCATCGGTGAGCAGTTCTTC	CASSPNVIGEQFF
TRBD1	TRBV6-1	TRBJ1-1	14	NA	TGTGCCAGCAGTGATGGGACAGGAAGGACTGAAGCTTTCTTT	CASSDGTGRTEAFF
NA	TRBV27	TRBJ2-3	12	once	TGTGCCAGCAGTTTTGGGCCAGATACGCAGTATTTT	CASSFGPDTQYF
NA	TRBV9	TRBJ2-7	15	NA	TGTGCCAGCAGCGTAGATCCAGGGAGGTCCTACGAGCAGTACTTC	CASSVDPGRSYEQYF